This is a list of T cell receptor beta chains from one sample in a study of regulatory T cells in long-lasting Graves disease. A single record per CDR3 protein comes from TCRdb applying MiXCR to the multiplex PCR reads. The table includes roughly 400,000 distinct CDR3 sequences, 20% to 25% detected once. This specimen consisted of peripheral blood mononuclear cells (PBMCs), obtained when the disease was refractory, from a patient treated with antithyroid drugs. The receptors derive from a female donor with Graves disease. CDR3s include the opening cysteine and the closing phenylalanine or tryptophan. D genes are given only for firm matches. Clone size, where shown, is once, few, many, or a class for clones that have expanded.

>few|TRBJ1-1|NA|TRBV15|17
CATSRDLGGVGYTEAFF
TGTGCCACCAGCAGAGATCTCGGGGGCGTGGGGTACACTGAAGCTTTCTTT
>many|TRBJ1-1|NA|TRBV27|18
CASSLSPGRTAPRAEAFF
TGTGCCAGCAGTCTGTCTCCTGGGCGGACAGCTCCTCGCGCTGAAGCTTTCTTT
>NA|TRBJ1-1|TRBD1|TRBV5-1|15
CASSRTGTGGTEAFF
TGCGCCAGCAGCAGAACCGGGACAGGGGGGACTGAAGCTTTCTTT
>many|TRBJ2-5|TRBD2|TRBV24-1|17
CATSGDTGTRGLETQYF
TGTGCCACCAGTGGGGACACCGGGACTAGAGGGTTGGAGACCCAGTACTTC
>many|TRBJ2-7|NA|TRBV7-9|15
CASSPPPSGSYEQYF
TGTGCCAGCAGCCCCCCGCCATCGGGGTCCTACGAGCAGTACTTC
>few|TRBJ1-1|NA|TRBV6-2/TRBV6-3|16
CASSYSLGVGDTEAFF
TGTGCCAGCAGTTACTCGTTGGGGGTAGGGGACACTGAAGCTTTCTTT
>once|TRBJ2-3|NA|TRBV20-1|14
CSGRSGTSTDTQYF
TGCAGTGGCCGATCCGGGACTAGCACAGATACGCAGTATTTT
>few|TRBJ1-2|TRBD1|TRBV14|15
CASSQGTGYNYGYTF
TGTGCCAGCAGCCAAGGGACAGGGTATAACTATGGCTACACCTTC
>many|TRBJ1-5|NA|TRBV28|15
CASVTSPASNQPQHF
TGTGCCAGCGTCACGAGTCCTGCAAGCAATCAGCCCCAGCATTTT
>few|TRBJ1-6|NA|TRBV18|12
CASSFWGRPLHF
TGTGCCAGCTCATTTTGGGGAAGACCCCTCCACTTT
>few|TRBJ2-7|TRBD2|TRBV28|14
CVTQTSENAYEQYF
TGTGTCACCCAGACTAGCGAGAACGCCTACGAGCAGTACTTC
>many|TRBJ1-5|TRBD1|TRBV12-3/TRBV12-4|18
CASSLRDRGLFGNQPQHF
TGTGCCAGCAGTTTACGGGACAGGGGGCTTTTCGGCAATCAGCCCCAGCATTTT
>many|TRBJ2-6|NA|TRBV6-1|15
CASSPGSSGANVLTF
TGTGCCAGCAGTCCGGGGAGCTCTGGGGCCAACGTCCTGACTTTC
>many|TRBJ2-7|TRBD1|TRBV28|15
CASSSRQGIGDEQYF
TGTGCCAGCAGTTCCCGACAGGGGATCGGGGACGAGCAGTACTTC
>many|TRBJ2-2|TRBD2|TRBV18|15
CASSPTVAGTGELFF
TGTGCCAGCTCACCCACGGTAGCGGGCACCGGGGAGCTGTTTTTT
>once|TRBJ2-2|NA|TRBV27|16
CASSLDVSGNTGELFF
TGTGCCAGCAGTCTCGATGTTAGCGGGAACACCGGGGAGCTGTTTTTT
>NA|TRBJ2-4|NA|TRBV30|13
CAWGPVAKNIQYF
TGTGCCTGGGGCCCGGTAGCCAAAAACATTCAGTACTTC